The next 18 T cell receptor beta chains were all read from a single sample in a study of memory CD4+ T cells and cytomegalovirus serostatus. Using immunoSEQ multiplex PCR, the repertoire was profiled, and TCRdb retains in-frame clones only, with some absent. This table has around 40,000 clones, about four fifths appearing once. Single viable CD3+CD4+CD8-CD45RO+ cells were sorted as the memory CD4+ T cells. What was sequenced was memory CD4+ T cells from blood. These receptors all stem from an adult in good health and CMV-seronegative.

Here the CDR3 DNA reads TGTGCCTGTACCCCGGTAGGAGTTCAGCGGGGCAATGAGCAGTTCTTC. Protein product: CACTPVGVQRGNEQFF. The gene calls are TRBV30 and TRBJ2-1; 7 bases fit TRBD2. Germline V gene lookup returns CDR1 GTSNPN and CDR2 SVGIG (reference sequence). The CDR3 is 16 residues long. Unmatched junction bases numbered 17, after V lost 6 bases and J lost 6 bases.

The chain links TRBV7-8 to TRBJ1-1; D remains unclear. This CDR3 contains 13 residues. V lost 2 bases to trimming and J lost 5 bases, with 9 bases between them. Per the germline V gene, CDR1 is SGHVS and CDR2 is FQNEAQ. For the CDR3, the DNA is TGTGCCAGCAGCTTAAGGGCAGCGACTGAAGCTTTCTTT. Protein sequence: CASSLRAATEAFF.

CDR3 bases: TGCGCCAGCAGCGTTTATCGGGGTAACGAGCAGTACTTC. Residues: CASSVYRGNEQYF. The chain uses TRBV5-1 and TRBJ2-7, with TRBD2 as a possible D gene (5 bases). Trimming left V 4 bases short and J 5 bases short, with 13 bases between. There are 13 residues in the CDR3. The germline CDR1 and CDR2 sequences are SGHRS and YFSETQ.

The chain joins TRBV18 to TRBJ1-2; possibly TRBD1 for D (5 bases). Germline V gene data show CDR1 as KGHSH and CDR2 as LQKENI. Trimming removed 4 bases from V and 0 bases from J, with 9 bases in between. This CDR3 spans 14 amino acids. The CDR3 bases are TGTGCCAGCTCACTCCAGACAGCTAACTATGGCTACACCTTC. It translates to CASSLQTANYGYTF.

The chain couples TRBV2 to TRBJ2-5; 8 bases match TRBD2. The CDR3 loop spans 14 amino acids. The germline V gene encodes CDR1 SNHLY and CDR2 FYNNEI. Germline trimming cut 6 bases from V and 4 bases from J; bases unmatched to any gene: 7. The CDR3 region is CASRQMSGGETQYF. Written as DNA, the CDR3 is TGTGCCAGCAGACAGATGAGCGGGGGAGAGACCCAGTACTTC.

CDR3 in DNA: TGTGCCAGCAGCCCATCCCCGGCAACTAATGAAAAACTGTTTTTT. It yields the protein CASSPSPATNEKLFF. V and J are TRBV7-3 and TRBJ1-4; no clear D. This CDR3 has 15 residues. Germline CDR1 and CDR2: SGHTA and FQGTGA. V was cut by 5 bases and J by 0 bases, with 10 bases left in between.

The chain recombines TRBV25-1 with TRBJ2-5; a possible D gene is TRBD1 (6 bases). V was shortened by 4 bases and J by 4 bases, with 10 bases between the two germline ends. CDR3 length equals 13 residues. Germline CDR1 reads MGHDK; CDR2 reads SYGVNS. The CDR3 coding sequence is TGTGCCAGCAGTGTGGTCAGGGGAGAGACCCAGTACTTC. As protein: CASSVVRGETQYF.

The rearrangement uses TRBV6-6 and TRBJ1-2; perhaps TRBD1 as D (6 bases). The germline CDR1 and CDR2 sequences are MNHNY and SVGAGI (reference sequence). V shed 4 bases and J shed 5 bases, with 11 bases lying between them. CDR3 length equals 13 residues. The CDR3 sequence: CASSSDSGYGYTF. The CDR3 DNA sequence: TGTGCCAGCAGTTCGGACAGCGGATATGGCTACACCTTC.

The chain couples TRBV29-1 to TRBJ2-1, with TRBD2 matching 13 bases. This CDR3 region has 17 residues. J was trimmed by 0 bases and V by 7 bases; bases with no gene match: 9. Germline assignment: CDR1 SQVTM and CDR2 ANQGSEA. The CDR3 loop is CSARLAGGTGSYNEQFF. As DNA, the CDR3 is TGCAGCGCCCGACTAGCGGGGGGTACCGGCTCCTACAATGAGCAGTTCTTC.

This rearrangement joins TRBV5-5 to TRBJ1-2; possible D gene TRBD1, 5 bases. CDR1 and CDR2 from the germline V gene are SGHKS and YYEKEE (reference sequence). V lost 0 bases and J lost 5, with 14 bases in between. The CDR3 loop spans 15 amino acids. The DNA for the CDR3 is TGTGCCAGCAGCTTGGGACAGAACTTTTTTTATGGCTACACCTTC. Its protein is CASSLGQNFFYGYTF.

CDR3: CASRRTGGYTDTQYF. CDR3 nucleotide sequence: TGTGCCAGCAGGCGGACCGGGGGGTACACAGATACGCAGTATTTT. This chain links TRBV6-5 with TRBJ2-3; TRBD2 agrees at 7 bases. The CDR3 has 15 amino acids. Germline-derived CDR1 and CDR2 are MNHEY and SVGAGI. V was clipped by 6 bases and J by 2 bases; unmatched bases: 8.

The rearrangement uses TRBV11-2 and TRBJ1-6; 7 bases are a match to TRBD1. The CDR3 spans 14 residues. The germline V gene has CDR1 SGHAT and CDR2 FQNNGV. V shed 1 base, J shed 6 bases, and the junction held 0 bases outside the gene matches. Here the CDR3 reads CASSLGQGNSPLHF. The CDR3 coding sequence is TGTGCCAGCAGCTTAGGACAGGGTAATTCACCCCTCCACTTT.

The chain uses TRBV11-3 and TRBJ2-3, with 12 positions matching TRBD1. Germline V gene sequence: CDR1 SGHNT, CDR2 YENEEA. The CDR3 sequence is 16 residues long. Unmatched junction bases numbered 3, after V lost 1 base and J lost 4 bases. The CDR3 loop reads CASSLGGTGGADTQYF. CDR3 DNA: TGTGCCAGCAGCTTAGGCGGGACAGGGGGCGCAGATACGCAGTATTTT.

Remarks on this clone: Within the sample, other DNA sequences also encode this same CDR3. This rearrangement joins TRBV10-3 to TRBJ2-2; TRBD1 matches 9 bases. The CDR3 has 14 amino acids. With 10 bases clipped from V and 5 bases from J, the junction kept 8 bases outside the gene matches. The germline CDR1 and CDR2 sequences are ENHRY and SYGVKD. Here the CDR3 DNA reads TGTGCCAGCCGGGACAGGGAGGGTACCGGGGAGCTGTTTTTT. Translation: CASRDREGTGELFF.

The rearrangement uses TRBV5-6 and TRBJ1-2; 7 nucleotides agree with TRBD1. Germline loops: CDR1 SGHDT, CDR2 YYEEEE. There are 18 residues in the CDR3. Unmatched junction bases numbered 20, after V lost 2 bases and J lost 7 bases. CDR3 in amino acids: CASSFLGGRGSMWSGYTF. The CDR3 DNA reads as TGTGCCAGCAGCTTTTTGGGTGGCAGGGGGTCGATGTGGTCTGGCTACACCTTC.

This chain uses TRBV7-9 with TRBJ2-7; D call uncertain. Trimming removed 2 bases from V and 7 bases from J, with 9 bases in between. Germline V gene data show CDR1 as SEHNR and CDR2 as FQNEAQ (reference sequence). CDR3 length equals 12 residues. The CDR3 loop reads CASSLKNGEQYF. CDR3 DNA: TGTGCCAGCAGCTTAAAGAATGGGGAGCAGTACTTC.

The chain links TRBV6-1 to TRBJ2-7; 7 bases match TRBD1. The J segment lost 3 bases and the V segment lost 6 bases, leaving 11 bases of the junction unmatched. Germline assignment: CDR1 MNHNS and CDR2 SASEGT. This CDR3 spans 15 amino acids. DNA of the CDR3: TGTGCCAGCAGGGGGCCAGGGGGTAACAACTACGAGCAGTACTTC. It is translated as CASRGPGGNNYEQYF.

The V and J genes are TRBV9 and TRBJ2-3; D is unclear. Germline lookup yields CDR1 SGDLS and CDR2 YYNGEE. CDR3 length: 14 residues. The V end was cut by 4 bases, the J end by 0 bases, with 9 bases between. The DNA for the CDR3 is TGTGCCAGCAGCCAAATATCGAGCACAGATACGCAGTATTTT. It yields the protein CASSQISSTDTQYF.